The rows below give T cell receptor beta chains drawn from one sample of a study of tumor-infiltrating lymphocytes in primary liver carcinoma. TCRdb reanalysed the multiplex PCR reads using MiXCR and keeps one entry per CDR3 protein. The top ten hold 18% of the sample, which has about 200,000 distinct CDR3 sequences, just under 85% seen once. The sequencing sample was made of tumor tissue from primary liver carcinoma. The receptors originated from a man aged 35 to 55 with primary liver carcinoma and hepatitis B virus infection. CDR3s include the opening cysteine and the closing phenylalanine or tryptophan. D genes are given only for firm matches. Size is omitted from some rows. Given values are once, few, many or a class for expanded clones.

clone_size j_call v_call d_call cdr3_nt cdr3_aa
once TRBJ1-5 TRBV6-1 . TGTGCCAGCAAATTCACCTTCGAACAGGGAGGCGATCAGCCCCAGCATTTT CASKFTFEQGGDQPQHF
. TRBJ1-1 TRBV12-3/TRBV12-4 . TGTGCCAGCAGTTTGGTCTCAGGCCAAGGAACTGAAGTTTTCTTT CASSLVSGQGTEVFF
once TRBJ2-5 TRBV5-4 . TGTGCCAACAGTGCCACTAGTGGGAAAACTAAAGGGAGACCCCAGTACTTC CANSATSGKTKGRPQYF
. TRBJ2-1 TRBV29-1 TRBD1 TGCATCGTCGTCAGGGGGAACTCTTACGATGAGCAGTTTTTC CIVVRGNSYDEQFF
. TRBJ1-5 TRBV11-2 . TGTGCCGGCAGCTTAGTAGGGGCAACAGGGAGCGATCAGCCCCAGCATTTT CAGSLVGATGSDQPQHF
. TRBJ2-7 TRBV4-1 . TGCGCTAGCAGCCAAGATAGGGACAAGGATGAGCAGTACTTC CASSQDRDKDEQYF
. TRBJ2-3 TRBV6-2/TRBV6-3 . TGTGTCAGCAGTTCGCCCCAGGACTCCGAAGCGCAGTATTTT CVSSSPQDSEAQYF
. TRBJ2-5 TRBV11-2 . TGTGCCAGAAGCCCTAGCTCAGTCCAGGGTACTGAGCGGGAGACCCAGTACTTC CARSPSSVQGTERETQYF
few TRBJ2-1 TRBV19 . TGTGCCAGTAGTCTCCGGGACAATGAGCAGTTCTTC CASSLRDNEQFF
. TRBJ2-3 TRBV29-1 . TGCAGCGTTGACAGTCAAGGAGATACGCAGTATTTT CSVDSQGDTQYF
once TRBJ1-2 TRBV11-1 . TGTGTCAGCAACTTCGAGGGATTTGGCTATGGCTACACCTTC CVSNFEGFGYGYTF
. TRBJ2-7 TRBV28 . TGTGCCAGCAGTTCTTACTCGAGGAACTCCTACGAGCACTACTTC CASSSYSRNSYEHYF
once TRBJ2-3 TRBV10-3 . TGTGCCATCAGTGATAGGAGGCAGGGGGGCATGGATACGCAGTATTTT CAISDRRQGGMDTQYF
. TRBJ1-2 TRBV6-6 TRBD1 TGTGTCAGCAGGGGGACATGGTGGGACTATGGCTACACCTTC CVSRGTWWDYGYTF
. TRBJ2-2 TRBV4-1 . TGCGCCAGCAGTCCCCAAACAAGGGTCCTAAACACCGGGGAGCTGTTTTTT CASSPQTRVLNTGELFF
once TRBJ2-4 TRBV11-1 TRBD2 TGTGGCAGCAGTTGTCCCGGGACTAGCGGGACCAAAAACTTTCAGTACTTC CGSSCPGTSGTKNFQYF
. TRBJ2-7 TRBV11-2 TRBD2 TGTGCCAGTAGCTTAGGACTAGGACCGTCCTACGAACAGTACTTC CASSLGLGPSYEQYF
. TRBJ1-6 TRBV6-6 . TGTGCCAACAGTACGAGAGGGGTTTCGCCCCTCCACTTT CANSTRGVSPLHF
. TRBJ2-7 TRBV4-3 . TGCGCCAGCAACCAAGCAGTTTCCTACGAGCAACACTTC CASNQAVSYEQHF
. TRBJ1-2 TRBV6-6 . TGTGCCAGCAGGGCCAGGGCCGACTATAGCTACACCTTC CASRARADYSYTF
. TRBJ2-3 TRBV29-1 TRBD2 TGCAGCGTTGAATGGTTAGCGGGAGCATATACGCAGTATTTT CSVEWLAGAYTQYF
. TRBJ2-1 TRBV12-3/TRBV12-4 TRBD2 TGCGCTTCCCGCGGGAGCCCCTACCATGAGCAGTTCTTC CASRGSPYHEQFF
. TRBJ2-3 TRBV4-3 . TGTGCCAGCAGCCAAGATTTAAACATCCCAGATACGCAGTATTTT CASSQDLNIPDTQYF
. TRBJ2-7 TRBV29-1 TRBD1 TGCAGGGTCCCAGACAGGGTGGATCATGTTGATCAGTACTTC CRVPDRVDHVDQYF
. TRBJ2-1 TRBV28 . TGTGCCAGCAGCCTGACGGGACTTTCCTACAATGAGCGGTTCTTC CASSLTGLSYNERFF
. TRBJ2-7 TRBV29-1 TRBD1 TGTAGCGCCTGGACAGGTCCTTCCTGCGAGCAGTACTTC CSAWTGPSCEQYF
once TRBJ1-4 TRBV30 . TGTGCCTGGATTAACCAGGGACGTGAAAAATTGTTTTTT CAWINQGREKLFF
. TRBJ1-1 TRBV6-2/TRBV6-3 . TGTGCCAGTCGACTGACAGAAAACACTCAAGCTTTCTTT CASRLTENTQAFF
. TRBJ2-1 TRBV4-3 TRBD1 TGCGCCAGCAGCCAACATGTAGGGGGCCAGTACAATGAGGAATTCTTC CASSQHVGGQYNEEFF